This T cell receptor (beta chain) was recorded in a study of Ad26.COV2.S vaccination and SARS-CoV-2 variants. Study details: Sample donor was a member of the COV1001 Ad26.COV2.S trial arm.

The treatment is: some 20 received Ad26.COV2.S at low or high dose, single or two shots; about five received placebo; per-sample allocation not given. Samples were taken on day 63 after the first vaccine or placebo injection. An 18-55-year-old adult in Boston served as donor. Germline CDR1 reads LGHDT; CDR2 reads YNNKEL (reference sequence). Trimming took off 4 bases at V and 7 bases at J, with 14 bases between the two ends. CDR3 size: 13 residues. Study outcomes and limitations: People who got the vaccine or the placebo had similar non-spike TCR breadth. Responses of T cells in total may have been underestimated by the TCR breadth and depth analyses.

Some clones are missing from TCRdb's copy, which holds only in-frame ones; the method was immunoSEQ multiplex PCR. The sample consists of 200,000 to 300,000 clones, 88% of them appearing once. Comments on this clone: Its specificity is unknown.

This TCR was sampled from a person aged 18-60 years who received the Ad26.COV2.S COVID-19 vaccine or a placebo. V and J are TRBV3-1 (or the pseudogene TRBV3-2) and TRBJ2-7; no definite D call. The sequencing used peripheral blood, collected in a trial of Ad26.COV2.S vaccine versus placebo. CDR3 in DNA: TGTGCCAGCAGCCCCGAGGCACCGAAGGAGCAGTACTTC. Amino acid sequence: CASSPEAPKEQYF.